This T cell receptor beta chain is from a study of blood T cell repertoires in COVID-19. For the study at large: The United States, Italy and Spain provided the acute and convalescent COVID-19 samples. PBMCs, B-cell-depleted T cells, or T cells were the source of the cDNA or gDNA that made up the material.

Enrolled during active infection, Seattle patients were then followed longitudinally. The V end was cut by 2 bases, the J end by 10 bases, with 15 bases between. CDR3 length: 13 residues. Germline V gene data show CDR1 as SGHDT and CDR2 as YYEEEE. As handled by the study authors: Nucleated cell counts were estimated from reference gene primer amplification. Assay: immunoSEQ multiplex PCR; the TCRdb copy retains only in-frame clones and omits some. V, J and clone size were drawn from that table, and D and trimming were deduced from the DNA. The sample includes about 340,000 clones, about 87% of them seen just once.

Sequenced material: peripheral blood. This clonotype originated in a woman aged 45-59 years with COVID-19, enrolled during active disease. The chain combines TRBV5-6 with TRBJ1-1; TRBD1 might be the D (5 bases). The CDR3 DNA is TGTGCCAGCAGCTTCCGGGACGCCGGGGGAGCTTTCTTT. Protein: CASSFRDAGGAFF.